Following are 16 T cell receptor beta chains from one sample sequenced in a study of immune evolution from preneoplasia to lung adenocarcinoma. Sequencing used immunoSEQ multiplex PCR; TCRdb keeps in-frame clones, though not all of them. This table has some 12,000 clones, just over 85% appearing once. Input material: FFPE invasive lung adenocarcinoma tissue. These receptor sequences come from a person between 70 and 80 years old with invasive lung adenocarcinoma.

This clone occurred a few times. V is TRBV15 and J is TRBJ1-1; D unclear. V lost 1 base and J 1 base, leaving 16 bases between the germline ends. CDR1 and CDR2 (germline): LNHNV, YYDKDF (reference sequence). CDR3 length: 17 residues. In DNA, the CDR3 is TGTGCCACCAGCAGAGGTGGGTCTGGACGGTGGAACACTGAAGCTTTCTTT. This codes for CATSRGGSGRWNTEAFF. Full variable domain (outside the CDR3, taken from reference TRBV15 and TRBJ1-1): DAMVIQNPRYQVTQFGKPVTLSCSQTLNHNVMYWYQQKSSQAPKLLFHYYDKDFNNEADTPDNFQSRRPNTSFCFLDIRSPGLGDTAMYLCATSRGGSGRWNTEAFFGQGTRLTVV.

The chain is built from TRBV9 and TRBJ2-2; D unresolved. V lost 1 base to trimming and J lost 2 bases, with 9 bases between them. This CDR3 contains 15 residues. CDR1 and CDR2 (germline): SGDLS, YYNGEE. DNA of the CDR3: TGTGCCAGCAGCGTATTTGAAAGAAACACCGGGGAGCTGTTTTTT. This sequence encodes CASSVFERNTGELFF.

The CDR3 DNA reads TGTGCCAGCAGCTTGGACCCCAGGGGAGGAGGTGGCTACACCTTC. It yields the protein CASSLDPRGGGGYTF. J is TRBJ1-2 and V is TRBV5-6; D may be TRBD1 (6 bases). The CDR3 sequence is 15 residues long. Trimming left V 0 bases short and J 7 bases short, with 16 bases between. Germline assignment: CDR1 SGHDT and CDR2 YYEEEE.

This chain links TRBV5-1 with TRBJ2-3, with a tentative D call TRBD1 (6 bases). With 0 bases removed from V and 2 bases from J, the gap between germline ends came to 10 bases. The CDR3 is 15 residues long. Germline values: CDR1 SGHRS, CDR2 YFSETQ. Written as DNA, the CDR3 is TGCGCCAGCAGCTTGGAACACAGGGACACAGATACGCAGTATTTT. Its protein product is CASSLEHRDTDTQYF.

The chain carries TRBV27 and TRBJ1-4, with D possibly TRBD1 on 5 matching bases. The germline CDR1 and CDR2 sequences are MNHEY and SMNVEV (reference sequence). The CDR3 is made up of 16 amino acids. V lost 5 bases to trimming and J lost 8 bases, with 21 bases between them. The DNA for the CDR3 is TGTGCCAGCAGTCCGGGGACTTTGGGAGGGGTAGAAAAACTGTTTTTT. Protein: CASSPGTLGGVEKLFF.

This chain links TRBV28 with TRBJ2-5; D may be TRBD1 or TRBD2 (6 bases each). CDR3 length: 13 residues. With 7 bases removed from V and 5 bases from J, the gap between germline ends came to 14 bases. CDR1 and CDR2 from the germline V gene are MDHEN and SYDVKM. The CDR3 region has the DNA TGTGCCAGCAAGACGGACAGCGGGGAGACCCAGTACTTC. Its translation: CASKTDSGETQYF. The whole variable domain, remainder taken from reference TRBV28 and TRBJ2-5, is DVKVTQSSRYLVKRTGEKVFLECVQDMDHENMFWYRQDPGLGLRLIYFSYDVKMKEKGDIPEGYSVSREKKERFSLILESASTNQTSMYLCASKTDSGETQYFGPGTRLLVL.

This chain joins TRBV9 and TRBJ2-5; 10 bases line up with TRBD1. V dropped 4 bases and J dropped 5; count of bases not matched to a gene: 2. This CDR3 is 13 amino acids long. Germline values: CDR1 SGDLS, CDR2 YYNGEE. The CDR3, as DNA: TGTGCCAGCAGCCTGGGACAGGGGGAGACCCAGTACTTC. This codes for CASSLGQGETQYF.

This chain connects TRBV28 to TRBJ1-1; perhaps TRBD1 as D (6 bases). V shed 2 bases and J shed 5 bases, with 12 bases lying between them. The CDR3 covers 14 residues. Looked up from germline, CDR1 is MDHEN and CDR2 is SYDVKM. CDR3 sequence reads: CASSLRGRVTEAFF. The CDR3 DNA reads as TGTGCCAGCAGTTTAAGGGGGAGAGTGACTGAAGCTTTCTTT.

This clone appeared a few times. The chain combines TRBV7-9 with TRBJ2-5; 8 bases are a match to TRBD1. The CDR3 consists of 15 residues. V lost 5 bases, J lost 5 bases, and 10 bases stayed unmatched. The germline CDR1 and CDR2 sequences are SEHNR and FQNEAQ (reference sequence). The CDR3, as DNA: TGTGCCAGCAGCCCGTGGACAGGGTGGGGCGAGACCCAGTACTTC. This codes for CASSPWTGWGETQYF.

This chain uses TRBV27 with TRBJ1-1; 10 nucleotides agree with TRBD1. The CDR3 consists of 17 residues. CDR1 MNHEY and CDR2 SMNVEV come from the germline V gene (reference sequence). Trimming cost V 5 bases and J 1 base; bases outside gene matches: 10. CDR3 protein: CASSDRDRGVGNTEAFF. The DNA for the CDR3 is TGTGCCAGCAGTGACCGGGACAGGGGAGTTGGGAACACTGAAGCTTTCTTT.

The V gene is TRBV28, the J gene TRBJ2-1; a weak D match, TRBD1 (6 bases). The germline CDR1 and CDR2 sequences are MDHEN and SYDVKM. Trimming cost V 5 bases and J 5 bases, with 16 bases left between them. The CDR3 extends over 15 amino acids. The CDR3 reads CASSAGVGPNNEQFF. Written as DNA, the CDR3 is TGTGCCAGCAGTGCAGGGGTGGGTCCCAACAATGAGCAGTTCTTC.

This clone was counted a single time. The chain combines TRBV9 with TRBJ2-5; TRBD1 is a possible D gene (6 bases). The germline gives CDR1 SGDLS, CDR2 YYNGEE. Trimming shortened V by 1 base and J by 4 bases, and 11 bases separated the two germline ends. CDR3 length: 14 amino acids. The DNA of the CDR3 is TGTGCCAGCAGCGTAATGGGCAGGGGAGAGACCCAGTACTTC. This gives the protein CASSVMGRGETQYF.

This CDR3 reads CASSILAGNEQFF. The CDR3 nucleotides read TGTGCCAGTAGTATTCTAGCGGGAAATGAGCAGTTCTTC. The chain joins TRBV19 to TRBJ2-1; 9 bases line up with TRBD2. Germline lookup yields CDR1 LNHDA and CDR2 SQIVND (reference sequence). This CDR3 is built from 13 residues. V lost 3 bases, J lost 7 bases, and 1 base stayed unmatched.

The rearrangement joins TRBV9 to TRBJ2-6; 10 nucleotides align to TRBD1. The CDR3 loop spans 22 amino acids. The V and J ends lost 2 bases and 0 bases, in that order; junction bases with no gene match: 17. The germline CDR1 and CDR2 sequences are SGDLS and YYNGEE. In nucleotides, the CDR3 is TGTGCCAGCAGCGTGGATAGGTGGGGTGGGACAGGGGCCCGCTCTGGGGCCAACGTCCTGACTTTC. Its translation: CASSVDRWGGTGARSGANVLTF.

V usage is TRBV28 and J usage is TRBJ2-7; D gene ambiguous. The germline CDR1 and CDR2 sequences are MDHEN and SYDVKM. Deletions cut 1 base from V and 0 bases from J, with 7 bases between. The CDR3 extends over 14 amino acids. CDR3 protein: CASSLFRGSYEQYF. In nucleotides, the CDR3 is TGTGCCAGCAGTTTATTCCGCGGCTCCTACGAGCAGTACTTC.

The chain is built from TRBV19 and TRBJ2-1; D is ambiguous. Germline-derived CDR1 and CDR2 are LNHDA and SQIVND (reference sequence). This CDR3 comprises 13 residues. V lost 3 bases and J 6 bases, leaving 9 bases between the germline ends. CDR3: CASSIPTINEQFF. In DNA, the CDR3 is TGTGCCAGTAGTATCCCCACTATCAATGAGCAGTTCTTC. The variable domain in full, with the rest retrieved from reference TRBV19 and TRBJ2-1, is DGGITQSPKYLFRKEGQNVTLSCEQNLNHDAMYWYRQDPGQGLRLIYYSQIVNDFQKGDIAEGYSVSREKKESFPLTVTSAQKNPTAFYLCASSIPTINEQFFGPGTRLTVL.